This T cell receptor (beta chain) was obtained from a study of blood T cell repertoires in COVID-19. Study information: Samples representing acute and convalescent COVID-19 were sourced from the United States, Italy and Spain. From T cells, B-cell-depleted T cells, or PBMCs came the material, which was cDNA or gDNA.

The germline gives CDR1 MNHEY, CDR2 SVGAGI. This CDR3 has 14 amino acids. Trimming shortened V by 5 bases and J by 2 bases, and 7 bases separated the two germline ends. As processed by the authors: Amplification of reference gene primers provided the estimated nucleated cell counts. Generated by immunoSEQ multiplex PCR, the TCRdb table keeps only in-frame clones and is missing some. That table is the source of V, J and clone size, and D and trimming were worked out from the DNA. The data contain 120,000 or so clones, 74% of them singletons. Sequencing was performed on peripheral blood. The V and J genes are TRBV6-5 and TRBJ2-6; D is perhaps TRBD2 (5 bases). The sequence was obtained from a man between 60 and 75 years old with acute or convalescent COVID-19. CDR3 region: CASSREPGANVLTF. The CDR3 coding sequence is TGTGCCAGCAGTCGGGAACCTGGGGCCAACGTCCTGACTTTC.